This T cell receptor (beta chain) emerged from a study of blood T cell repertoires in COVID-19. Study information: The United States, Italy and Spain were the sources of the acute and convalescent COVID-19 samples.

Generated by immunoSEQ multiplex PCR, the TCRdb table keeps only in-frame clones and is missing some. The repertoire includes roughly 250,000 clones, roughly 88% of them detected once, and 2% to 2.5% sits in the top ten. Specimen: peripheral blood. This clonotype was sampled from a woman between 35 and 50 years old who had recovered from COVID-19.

The CDR3 region is CASSPSGQIYEQYF. Written as DNA, the CDR3 is TGCGCCAGCAGCCCATCGGGACAGATCTACGAGCAGTACTTC. The rearrangement links TRBV5-1 to TRBJ2-7, with 7 bases aligning to TRBD1. Germline values: CDR1 SGHRS, CDR2 YFSETQ. The CDR3 loop spans 14 amino acids. Unmatched junction bases numbered 7, after V lost 4 bases and J lost 3 bases. Based on the CDR3 plus reference TRBV5-1 and TRBJ2-7, the full variable domain is KAGVTQTPRYLIKTRGQQVTLSCSPISGHRSVSWYQQTPGQGLQFLFEYFSETQRNKGNFPGRFSGRQFSNSRSEMNVSTLELGDSALYLCASSPSGQIYEQYFGPGTRLTVT.